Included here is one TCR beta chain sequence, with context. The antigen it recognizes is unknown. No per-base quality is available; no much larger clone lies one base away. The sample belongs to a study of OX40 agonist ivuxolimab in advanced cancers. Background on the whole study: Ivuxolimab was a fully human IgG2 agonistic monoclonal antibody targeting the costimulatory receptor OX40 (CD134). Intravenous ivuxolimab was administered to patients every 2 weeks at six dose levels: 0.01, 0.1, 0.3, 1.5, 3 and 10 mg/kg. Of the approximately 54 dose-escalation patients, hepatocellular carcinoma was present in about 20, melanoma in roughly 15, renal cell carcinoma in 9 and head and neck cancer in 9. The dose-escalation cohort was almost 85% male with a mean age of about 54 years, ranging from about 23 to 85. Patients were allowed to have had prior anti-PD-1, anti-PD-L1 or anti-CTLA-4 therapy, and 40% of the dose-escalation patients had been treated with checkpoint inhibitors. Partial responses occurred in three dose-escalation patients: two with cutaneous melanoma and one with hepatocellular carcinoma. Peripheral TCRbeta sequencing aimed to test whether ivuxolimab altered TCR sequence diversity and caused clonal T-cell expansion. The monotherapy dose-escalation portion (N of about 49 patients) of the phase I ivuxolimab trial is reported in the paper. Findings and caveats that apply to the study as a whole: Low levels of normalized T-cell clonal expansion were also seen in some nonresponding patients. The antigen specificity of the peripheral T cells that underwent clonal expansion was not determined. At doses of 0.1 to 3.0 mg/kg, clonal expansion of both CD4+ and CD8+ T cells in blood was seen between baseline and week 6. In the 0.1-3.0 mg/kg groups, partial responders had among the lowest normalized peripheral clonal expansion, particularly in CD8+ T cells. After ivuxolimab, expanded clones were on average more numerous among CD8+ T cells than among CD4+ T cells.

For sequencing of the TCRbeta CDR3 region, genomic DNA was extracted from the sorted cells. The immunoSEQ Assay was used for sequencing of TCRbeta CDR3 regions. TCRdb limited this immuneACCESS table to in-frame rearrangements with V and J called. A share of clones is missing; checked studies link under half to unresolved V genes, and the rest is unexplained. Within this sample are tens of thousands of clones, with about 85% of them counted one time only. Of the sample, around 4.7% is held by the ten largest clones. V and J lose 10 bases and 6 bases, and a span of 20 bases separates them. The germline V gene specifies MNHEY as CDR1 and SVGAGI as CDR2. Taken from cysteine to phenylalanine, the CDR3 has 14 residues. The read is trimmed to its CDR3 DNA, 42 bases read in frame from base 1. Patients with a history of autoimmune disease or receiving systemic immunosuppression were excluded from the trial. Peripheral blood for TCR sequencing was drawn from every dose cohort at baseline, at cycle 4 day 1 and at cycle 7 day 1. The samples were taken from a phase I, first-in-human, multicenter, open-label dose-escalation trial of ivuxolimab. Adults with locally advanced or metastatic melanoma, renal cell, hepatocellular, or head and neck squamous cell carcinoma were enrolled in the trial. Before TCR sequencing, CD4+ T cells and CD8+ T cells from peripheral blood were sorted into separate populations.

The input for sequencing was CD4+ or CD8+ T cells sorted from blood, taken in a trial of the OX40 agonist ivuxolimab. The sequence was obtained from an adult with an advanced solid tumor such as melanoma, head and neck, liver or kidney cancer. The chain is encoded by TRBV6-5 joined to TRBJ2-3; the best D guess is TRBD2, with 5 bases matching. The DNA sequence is TGTGCCATCAAGACCAGAGAGGAGGAGGATACGCAGTATTTT. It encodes CAIKTREEEDTQYF.